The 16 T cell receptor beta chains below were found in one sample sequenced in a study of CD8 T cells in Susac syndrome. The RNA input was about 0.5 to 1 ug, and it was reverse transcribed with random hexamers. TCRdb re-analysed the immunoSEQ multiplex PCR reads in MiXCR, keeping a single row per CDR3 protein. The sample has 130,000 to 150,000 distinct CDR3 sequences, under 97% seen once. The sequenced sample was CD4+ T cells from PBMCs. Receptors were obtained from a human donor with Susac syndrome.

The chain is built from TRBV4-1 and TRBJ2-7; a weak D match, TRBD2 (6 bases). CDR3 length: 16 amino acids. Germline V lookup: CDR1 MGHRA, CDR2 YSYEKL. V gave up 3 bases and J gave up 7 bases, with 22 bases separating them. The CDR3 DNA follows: TGCGCCAGCAGCCACGTAGGGAGGACCTTACAGAGAGAGCAGTACTTC. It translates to CASSHVGRTLQREQYF.

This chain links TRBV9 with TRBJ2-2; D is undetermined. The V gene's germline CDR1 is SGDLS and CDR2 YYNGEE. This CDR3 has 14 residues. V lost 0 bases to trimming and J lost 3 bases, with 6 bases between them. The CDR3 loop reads CASSVDPDTGELFF. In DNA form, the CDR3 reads TGTGCCAGCAGCGTAGATCCGGACACCGGGGAGCTGTTTTTT.

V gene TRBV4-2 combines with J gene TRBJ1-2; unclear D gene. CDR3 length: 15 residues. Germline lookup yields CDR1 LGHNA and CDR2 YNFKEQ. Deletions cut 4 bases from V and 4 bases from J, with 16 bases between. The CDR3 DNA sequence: TGTGCCAGCAGCCCCCCAGGAGCGAAGGGCTATGGCTACACCTTC. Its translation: CASSPPGAKGYGYTF.

The CDR3 here is CASKRNSYEQYF. In nucleotides, the CDR3 is TGTGCCAGCAAGCGGAACTCCTACGAGCAGTACTTC. This chain joins TRBV2 and TRBJ2-7, with D possibly being TRBD2 (5 bases). In germline, CDR1 is SNHLY, CDR2 FYNNEI. V gave up 7 bases and J gave up 0 bases, with 7 bases separating them. The CDR3 extends over 12 amino acids.

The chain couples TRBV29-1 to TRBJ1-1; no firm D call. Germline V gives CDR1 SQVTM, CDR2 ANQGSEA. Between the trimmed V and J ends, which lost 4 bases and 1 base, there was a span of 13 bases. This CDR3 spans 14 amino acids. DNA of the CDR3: TGCAGCGTTGTACCCCTGGACGGGAACACTGAAGCTTTCTTT. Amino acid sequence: CSVVPLDGNTEAFF.

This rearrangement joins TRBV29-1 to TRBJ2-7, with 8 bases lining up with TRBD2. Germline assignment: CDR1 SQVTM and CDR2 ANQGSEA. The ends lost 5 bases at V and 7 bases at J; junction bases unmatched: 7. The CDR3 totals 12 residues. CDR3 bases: TGCAGCGTTACCTCAGCGGGGGCAGAGCAGTACTTC. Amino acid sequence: CSVTSAGAEQYF.

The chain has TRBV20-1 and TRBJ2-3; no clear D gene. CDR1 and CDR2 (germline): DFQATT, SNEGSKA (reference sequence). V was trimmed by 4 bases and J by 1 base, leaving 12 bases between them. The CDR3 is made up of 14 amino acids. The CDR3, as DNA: TGCAGTGCTACGAGACTCCTTGGCACAGATACGCAGTATTTT. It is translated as CSATRLLGTDTQYF.

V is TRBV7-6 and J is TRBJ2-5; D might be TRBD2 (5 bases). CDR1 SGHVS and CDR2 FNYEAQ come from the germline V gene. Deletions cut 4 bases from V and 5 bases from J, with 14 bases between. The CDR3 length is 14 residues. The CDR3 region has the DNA TGTGCCAGCAGCTCAACCGGAAGAGGGGAGACCCAGTACTTC. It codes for CASSSTGRGETQYF.

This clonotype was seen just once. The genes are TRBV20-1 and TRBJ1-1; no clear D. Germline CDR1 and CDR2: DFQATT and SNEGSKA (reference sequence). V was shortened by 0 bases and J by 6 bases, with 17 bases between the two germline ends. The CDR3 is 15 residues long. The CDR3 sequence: CSARDLSAGSAEAFF. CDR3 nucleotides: TGCAGTGCTAGAGATCTCTCGGCGGGATCTGCTGAAGCTTTCTTT.

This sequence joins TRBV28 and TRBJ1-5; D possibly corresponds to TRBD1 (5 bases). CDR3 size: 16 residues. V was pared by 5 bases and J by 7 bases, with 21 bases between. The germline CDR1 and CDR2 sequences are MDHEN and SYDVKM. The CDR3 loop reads CASSLPSQGIGQPQHF. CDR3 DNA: TGTGCCAGCAGTCTTCCGTCGCAGGGAATCGGCCAGCCCCAGCATTTT.

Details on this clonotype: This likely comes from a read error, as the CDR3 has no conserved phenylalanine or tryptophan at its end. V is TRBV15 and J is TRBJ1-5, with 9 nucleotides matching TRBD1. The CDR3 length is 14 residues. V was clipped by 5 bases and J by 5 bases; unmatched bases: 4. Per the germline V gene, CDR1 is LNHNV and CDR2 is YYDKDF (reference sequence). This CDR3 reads CATSGDREDQPQHL. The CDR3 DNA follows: TGTGCCACCAGCGGGGACAGGGAGGATCAGCCCCAGCATCTT.

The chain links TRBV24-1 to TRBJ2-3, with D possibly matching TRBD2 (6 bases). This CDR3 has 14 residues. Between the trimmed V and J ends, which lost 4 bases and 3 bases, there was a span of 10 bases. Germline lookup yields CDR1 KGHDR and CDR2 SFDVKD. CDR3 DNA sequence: TGTGCCACCAGTGACGGGGGAAGGACAGATACGCAGTATTTT. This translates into CATSDGGRTDTQYF.

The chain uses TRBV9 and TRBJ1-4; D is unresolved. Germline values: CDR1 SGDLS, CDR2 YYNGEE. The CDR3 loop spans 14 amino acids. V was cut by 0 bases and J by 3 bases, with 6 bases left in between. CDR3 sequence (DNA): TGTGCCAGCAGCGTAGGAGGGCCTAATGAAAAACTGTTTTTT. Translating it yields CASSVGGPNEKLFF.

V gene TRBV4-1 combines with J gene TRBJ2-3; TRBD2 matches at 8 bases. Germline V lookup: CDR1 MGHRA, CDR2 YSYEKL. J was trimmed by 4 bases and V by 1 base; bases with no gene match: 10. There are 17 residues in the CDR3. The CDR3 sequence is CASSQGSSGSGADTQYF. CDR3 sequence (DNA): TGCGCCAGCAGCCAAGGATCCAGCGGGAGCGGGGCAGATACGCAGTATTTT.

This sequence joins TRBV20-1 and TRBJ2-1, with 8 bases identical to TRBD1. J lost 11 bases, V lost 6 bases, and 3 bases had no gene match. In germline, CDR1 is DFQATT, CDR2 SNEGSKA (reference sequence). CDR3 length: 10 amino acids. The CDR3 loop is CSADRGQQFF. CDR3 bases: TGCAGTGCAGACAGGGGACAGCAGTTCTTC.

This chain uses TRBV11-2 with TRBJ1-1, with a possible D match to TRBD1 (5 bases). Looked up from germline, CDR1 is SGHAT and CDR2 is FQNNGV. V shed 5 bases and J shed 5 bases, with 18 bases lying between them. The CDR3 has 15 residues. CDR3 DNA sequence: TGTGCCAGCAGCACCCTGAGGGGTCTCTTAACTGAAGCTTTCTTT. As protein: CASSTLRGLLTEAFF.